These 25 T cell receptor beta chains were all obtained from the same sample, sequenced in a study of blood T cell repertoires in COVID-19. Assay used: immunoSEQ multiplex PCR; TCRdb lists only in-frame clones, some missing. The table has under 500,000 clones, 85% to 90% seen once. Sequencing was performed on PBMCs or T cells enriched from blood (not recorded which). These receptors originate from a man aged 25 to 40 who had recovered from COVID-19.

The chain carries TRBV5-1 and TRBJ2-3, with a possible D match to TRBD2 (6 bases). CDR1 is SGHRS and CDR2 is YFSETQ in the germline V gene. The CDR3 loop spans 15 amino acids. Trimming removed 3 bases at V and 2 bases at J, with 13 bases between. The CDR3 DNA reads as TGCGCCAGCAGCTCAGGAGGGCCTCCCACAGATACGCAGTATTTT. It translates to CASSSGGPPTDTQYF.

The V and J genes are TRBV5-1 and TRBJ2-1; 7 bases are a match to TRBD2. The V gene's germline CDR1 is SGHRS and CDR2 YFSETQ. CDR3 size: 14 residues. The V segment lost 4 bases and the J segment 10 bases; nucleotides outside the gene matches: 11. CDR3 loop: CASSPGGTRGEQFF. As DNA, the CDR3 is TGCGCCAGCAGCCCGGGGGGAACGCGTGGGGAGCAGTTCTTC.

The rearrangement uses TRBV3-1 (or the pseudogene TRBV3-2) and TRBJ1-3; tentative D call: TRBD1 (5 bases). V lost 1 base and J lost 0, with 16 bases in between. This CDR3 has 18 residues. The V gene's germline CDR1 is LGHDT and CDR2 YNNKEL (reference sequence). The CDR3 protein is CASSQVLVGLSSGNTIYF. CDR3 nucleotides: TGTGCCAGCAGCCAAGTCCTGGTGGGGCTAAGCTCTGGAAACACCATATATTTT.

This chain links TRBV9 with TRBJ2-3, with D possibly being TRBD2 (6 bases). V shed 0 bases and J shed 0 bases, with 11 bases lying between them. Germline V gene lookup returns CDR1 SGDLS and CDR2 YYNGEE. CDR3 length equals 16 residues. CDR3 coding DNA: TGTGCCAGCAGCGTAGCCGGCGGGGCTAGCACAGATACGCAGTATTTT. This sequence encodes CASSVAGGASTDTQYF. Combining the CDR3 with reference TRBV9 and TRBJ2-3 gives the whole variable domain DSGVTQTPKHLITATGQRVTLRCSPRSGDLSVYWYQQSLDQGLQFLIQYYNGEERAKGNILERFSAQQFPDLHSELNLSSLELGDSALYFCASSVAGGASTDTQYFGPGTRLTVL.

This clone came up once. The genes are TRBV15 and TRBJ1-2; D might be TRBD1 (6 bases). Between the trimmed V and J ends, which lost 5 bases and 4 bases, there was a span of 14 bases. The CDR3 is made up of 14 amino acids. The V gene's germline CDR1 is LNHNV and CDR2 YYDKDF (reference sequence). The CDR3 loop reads CATSRGGGIYGYTF. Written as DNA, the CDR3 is TGTGCCACCAGCCGAGGGGGGGGGATCTATGGCTACACCTTC. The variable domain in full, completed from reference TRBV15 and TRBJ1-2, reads DAMVIQNPRYQVTQFGKPVTLSCSQTLNHNVMYWYQQKSSQAPKLLFHYYDKDFNNEADTPDNFQSRRPNTSFCFLDIRSPGLGDTAMYLCATSRGGGIYGYTFGSGTRLTVV.

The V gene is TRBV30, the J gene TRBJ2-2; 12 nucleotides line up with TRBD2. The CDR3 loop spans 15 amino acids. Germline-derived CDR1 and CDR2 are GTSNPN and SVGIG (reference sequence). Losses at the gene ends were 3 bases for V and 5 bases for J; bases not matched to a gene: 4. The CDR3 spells CAWRTSGSYTGELFF. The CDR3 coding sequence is TGTGCCTGGAGGACTAGCGGGAGTTATACCGGGGAGCTGTTTTTT.

This CDR3 is CASSEKRGGEQYF. The CDR3 DNA sequence: TGTGCCAGCAGCGAGAAGAGGGGAGGCGAGCAGTACTTC. The genes are TRBV9 and TRBJ2-7; maybe TRBD2 (6 bases). Germline-derived CDR1 and CDR2 are SGDLS and YYNGEE. The CDR3 loop spans 13 amino acids. V shed 3 bases and J shed 6 bases, with 13 bases lying between them.

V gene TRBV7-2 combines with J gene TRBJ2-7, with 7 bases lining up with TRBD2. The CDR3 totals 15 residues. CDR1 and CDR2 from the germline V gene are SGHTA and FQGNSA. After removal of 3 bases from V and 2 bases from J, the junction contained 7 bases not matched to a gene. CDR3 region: CASSFSLAATYEQYF. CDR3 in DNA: TGTGCCAGCAGCTTCAGCCTAGCGGCTACCTACGAGCAGTACTTC.

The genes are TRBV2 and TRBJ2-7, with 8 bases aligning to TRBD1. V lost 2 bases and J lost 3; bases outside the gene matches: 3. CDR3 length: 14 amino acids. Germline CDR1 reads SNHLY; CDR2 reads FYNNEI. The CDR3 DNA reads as TGTGCCAGCAGTGAACAGGGGGCTGGCTACGAGCAGTACTTC. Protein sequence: CASSEQGAGYEQYF.

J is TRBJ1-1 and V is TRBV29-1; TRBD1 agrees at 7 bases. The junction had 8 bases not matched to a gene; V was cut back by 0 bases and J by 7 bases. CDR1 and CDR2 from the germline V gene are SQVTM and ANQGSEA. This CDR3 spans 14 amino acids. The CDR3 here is CSVEDETGWSEAFF. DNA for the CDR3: TGCAGCGTTGAAGATGAGACAGGGTGGAGTGAAGCTTTCTTT. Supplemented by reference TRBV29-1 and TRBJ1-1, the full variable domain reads SAVISQKPSRDICQRGTSLTIQCQVDSQVTMMFWYRQQPGQSLTLIATANQGSEATYESGFVIDKFPISRPNLTFSTLTVSNMSPEDSSIYLCSVEDETGWSEAFFGQGTRLTVV.

This chain's CDR3 is CASSLAGATMEKLFF. As DNA, the CDR3 is TGTGCCAGCAGCTTAGCTGGGGCCACTATGGAAAAACTGTTTTTT. V usage is TRBV7-2 and J usage is TRBJ1-4; D is perhaps TRBD1 (5 bases). The CDR3 has 15 amino acids. V was shortened by 0 bases and J by 8 bases, with 13 bases between the two germline ends. CDR1 SGHTA and CDR2 FQGNSA come from the germline V gene.

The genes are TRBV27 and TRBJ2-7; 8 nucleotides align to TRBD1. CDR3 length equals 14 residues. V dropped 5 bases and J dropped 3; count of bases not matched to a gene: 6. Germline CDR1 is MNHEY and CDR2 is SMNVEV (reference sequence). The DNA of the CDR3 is TGTGCCAGCAGTACGGGACAGGCGGTCTACGAGCAGTACTTC. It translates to CASSTGQAVYEQYF.

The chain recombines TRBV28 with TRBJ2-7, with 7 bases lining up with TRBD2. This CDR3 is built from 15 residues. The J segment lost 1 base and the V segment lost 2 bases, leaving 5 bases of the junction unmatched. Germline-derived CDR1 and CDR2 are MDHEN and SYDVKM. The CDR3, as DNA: TGTGCCAGCAGTTTAATGGCTAGCGGATCCTACGAGCAGTACTTC. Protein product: CASSLMASGSYEQYF.

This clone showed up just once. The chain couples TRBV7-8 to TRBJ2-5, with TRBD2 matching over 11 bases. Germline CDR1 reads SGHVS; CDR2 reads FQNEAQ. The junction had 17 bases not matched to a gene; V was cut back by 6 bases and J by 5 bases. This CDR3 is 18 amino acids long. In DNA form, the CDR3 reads TGTGCCAGCAGTCCCTGGGCTACTAGCGGGAGAGGGTCGGAGACCCAGTACTTC. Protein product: CASSPWATSGRGSETQYF.

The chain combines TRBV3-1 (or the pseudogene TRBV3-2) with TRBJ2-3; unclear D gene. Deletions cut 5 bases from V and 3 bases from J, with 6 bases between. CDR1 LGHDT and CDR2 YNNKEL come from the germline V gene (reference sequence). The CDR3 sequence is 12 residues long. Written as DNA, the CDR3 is TGTGCCAGCAGCGGGCAAACAGATACGCAGTATTTT. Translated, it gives CASSGQTDTQYF.

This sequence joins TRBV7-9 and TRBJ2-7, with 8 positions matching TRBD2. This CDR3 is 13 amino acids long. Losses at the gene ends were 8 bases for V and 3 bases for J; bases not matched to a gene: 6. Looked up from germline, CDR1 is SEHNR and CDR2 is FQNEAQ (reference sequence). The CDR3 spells CASFLAGSYEQYF. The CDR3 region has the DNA TGTGCCAGCTTCTTAGCGGGGAGCTACGAGCAGTACTTC.

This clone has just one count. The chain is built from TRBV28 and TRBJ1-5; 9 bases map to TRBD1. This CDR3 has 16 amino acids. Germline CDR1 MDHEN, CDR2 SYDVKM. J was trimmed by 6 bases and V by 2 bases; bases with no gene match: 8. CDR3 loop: CASSLIAGTGRQPQHF. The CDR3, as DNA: TGTGCCAGCAGTTTAATAGCGGGGACAGGGCGTCAGCCCCAGCATTTT.

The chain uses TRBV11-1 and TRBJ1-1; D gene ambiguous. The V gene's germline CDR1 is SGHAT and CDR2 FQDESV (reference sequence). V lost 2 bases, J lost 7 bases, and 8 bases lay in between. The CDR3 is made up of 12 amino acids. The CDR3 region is CASSLIEGEAFF. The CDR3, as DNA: TGTGCCAGCAGCTTAATCGAGGGTGAAGCTTTCTTT.

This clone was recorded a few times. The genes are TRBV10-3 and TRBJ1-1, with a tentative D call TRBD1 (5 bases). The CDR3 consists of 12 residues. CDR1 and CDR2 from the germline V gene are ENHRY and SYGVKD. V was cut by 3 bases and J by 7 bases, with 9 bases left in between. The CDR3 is CAISDGDSEAFF. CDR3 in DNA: TGTGCCATCAGTGATGGAGACAGTGAAGCTTTCTTT.

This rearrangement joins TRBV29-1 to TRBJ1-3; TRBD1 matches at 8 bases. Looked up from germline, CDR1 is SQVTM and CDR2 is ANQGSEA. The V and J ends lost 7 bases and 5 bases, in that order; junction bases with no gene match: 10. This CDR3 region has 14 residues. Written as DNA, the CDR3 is TGCAGCGCGACTTTACAGGGGGGGCGAAACACCATATATTTT. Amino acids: CSATLQGGRNTIYF.

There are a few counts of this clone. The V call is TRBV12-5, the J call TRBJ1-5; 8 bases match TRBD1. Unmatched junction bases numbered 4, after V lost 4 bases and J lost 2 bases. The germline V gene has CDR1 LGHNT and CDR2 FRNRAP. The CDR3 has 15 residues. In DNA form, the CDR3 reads TGTGCTAGTGGTTCAGGGGGCCGAGGCAATCAGCCCCAGCATTTT. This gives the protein CASGSGGRGNQPQHF.

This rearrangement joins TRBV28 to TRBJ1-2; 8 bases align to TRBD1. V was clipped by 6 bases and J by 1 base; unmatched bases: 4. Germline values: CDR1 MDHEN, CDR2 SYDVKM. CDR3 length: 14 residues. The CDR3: CASRLQGDNYGYTF. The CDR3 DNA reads TGTGCCAGCAGACTACAGGGGGATAACTATGGCTACACCTTC.

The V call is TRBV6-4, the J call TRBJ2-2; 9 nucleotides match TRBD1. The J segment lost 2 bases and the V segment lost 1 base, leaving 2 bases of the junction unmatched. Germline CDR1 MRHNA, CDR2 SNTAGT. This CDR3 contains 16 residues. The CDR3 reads CASSDLGQGNTGELFF. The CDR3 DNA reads TGTGCCAGCAGTGACTTGGGACAGGGCAACACCGGGGAGCTGTTTTTT.

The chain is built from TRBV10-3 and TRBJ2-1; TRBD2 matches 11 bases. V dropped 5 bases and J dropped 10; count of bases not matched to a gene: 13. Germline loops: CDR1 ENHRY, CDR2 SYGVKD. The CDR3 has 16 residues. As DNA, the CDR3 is TGTGCCATCAGTCAGGGAGGGACTAGCGGTTATGGGGAGCAGTTCTTC. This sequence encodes CAISQGGTSGYGEQFF.

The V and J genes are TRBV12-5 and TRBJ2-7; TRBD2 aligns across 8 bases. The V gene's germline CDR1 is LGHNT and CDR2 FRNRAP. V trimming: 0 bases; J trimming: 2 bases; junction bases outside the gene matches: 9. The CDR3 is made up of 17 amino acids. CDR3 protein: CASGLVLSQREPYEQYF. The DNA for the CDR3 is TGTGCTAGTGGTTTGGTACTTTCCCAGCGGGAGCCCTACGAGCAGTACTTC.